The source of this T cell receptor beta chain is a study of shared clonotypes between healthy human individuals. The study, taken as a whole, reports: Relative to their counterparts shared across all four donors, non-shared clonotypes exhibited diminished generation probabilities. Naive subsets generally had larger estimated richness than memory subsets.

Naive CD8 cells comprised CD45RO-negative, CCR7-positively selected cells, excluding terminally differentiated effector memory CD45RA+ cells. Original processing notes: Quality scores were absent from the junction-only immunoSEQ sequences, so filtering differed. Generated by immunoSEQ multiplex PCR, the TCRdb table keeps only in-frame clones and is missing some. V and J calls and clone size are given by that table; D and trimming were obtained from the DNA. The table records around 2,000,000 clones, roughly 94% of them present only once. Germline V gene lookup returns CDR1 LGHNT and CDR2 FRNRAP. The J segment lost 3 bases and the V segment lost 6 bases, leaving 1 base of the junction unmatched. The CDR3 runs to 13 residues. Notes on this clone: Its matching antigen is unknown.

The clonotype was recovered from a young man in good health. Sample: naive CD8+ T cells sorted from blood. This rearrangement joins TRBV12-5 to TRBJ1-1; 10 positions agree with TRBD1. The CDR3 nucleotides read TGTGCTAGTGGAGGGACAGGGGACACTGAAGCTTTCTTT. It codes for CASGGTGDTEAFF.